The clone carrying this T cell receptor (beta chain) was recorded a few times. Only in-frame clones appear in the TCRdb table, and some are missing; sequencing was by immunoSEQ multiplex PCR. Of about 710,000 clones listed, around 87% are singletons. The record originates from a study of shared T cell receptors in the human thymus. Germline V gene sequence: CDR1 SGHNT, CDR2 YYREEE (reference sequence). This CDR3 is built from 19 residues. Unmatched junction bases numbered 8, after V lost 1 base and J lost 1 base. These same records also appear under a second study, on human thymus T cells. That paper notes: The donors were infants in Finland with congenital heart defects, otherwise immunologically healthy. Resections from corrective heart surgery provided thymus tissue. V and J gene usage appeared biased in thymic and blood repertoires. Overlap was high between thymic repertoires from unrelated individuals, as reported in related research.

The sequenced material came from thymocytes. This TCR derives from a boy less than two years old with a congenital heart defect. The rearrangement links TRBV5-4 to TRBJ2-5, with 15 bases aligning to TRBD2. The CDR3 here is CASSLTRTSGGAPQETQYF. The CDR3 DNA follows: TGTGCCAGCAGCTTGACGAGGACTAGCGGGGGGGCTCCCCAAGAGACCCAGTACTTC.